Listed below are T cell receptor beta chains from one sample, sequenced in a study of T cell responses to AZD1222 COVID-19 vaccine. Only in-frame clones appear in the TCRdb table, and some are missing; sequencing was by immunoSEQ multiplex PCR. In the table there are over 150,000 clones, less than 95% of which are singletons. Sequenced here: peripheral blood, sampled on day 0 of AZD1222 vaccination. These receptor sequences come from an adult in good health. CDR3s include the opening cysteine and the closing phenylalanine or tryptophan.

cdr3_length	v_call	j_call	cdr3_aa
15	TRBV27	TRBJ2-7	CASSENYGGRVGQYF
12	TRBV13	TRBJ1-2	CASSLTRGGYTF
15	TRBV7-9	TRBJ1-5	CASSLAGASNQPQHF
13	TRBV6-5	TRBJ1-2	CASSSTGNYGYTF
22	TRBV27	TRBJ2-6	CASTLYGDRPITSDSGANVLTF
15	TRBV5-1	TRBJ1-2	CASSLSGQGERGYTF
15	TRBV19	TRBJ1-2	CASSIAGSPGYGYTF
11	TRBV5-5	TRBJ2-1	CASGDSNRQFF
14	TRBV10-3	TRBJ1-1	CAVRPRLGGTEAFF
13	TRBV19	TRBJ1-2	CACVGQGLYGYTF
15	TRBV18	TRBJ2-5	CASSPGFGGQETQYF
12	TRBV6-1	TRBJ1-1	CASSDQGTEAFF
13	TRBV7-9	TRBJ2-1	CASSLLGDNEQFF
17	TRBV28	TRBJ2-3	CASSDGLAGLGTDTQYF
14	TRBV4-1	TRBJ2-1	CASSPIATDQSQFF
16	TRBV3-1/TRBV3-2	TRBJ1-1	CASSQGGQGHNTEAFF
15	TRBV18	TRBJ1-3	CASSPQPQGANTIYF
14	TRBV24-1	TRBJ1-1	CATSENRQNTEAFF
15	TRBV2	TRBJ1-6	CASIPKGRWNSPLHF
15	TRBV6-5	TRBJ2-7	CASSYSIGGGYEQYF
16	TRBV5-1	TRBJ2-7	CASSLAWDREAYEQYF
16	TRBV19	TRBJ1-5	CASSIDLGFGNQPQHF
12	TRBV23-1	TRBJ2-7	CASRGSSYEQYF
15	TRBV10-3	TRBJ2-7	CAISESLQGVHEQYF
16	TRBV4-1	TRBJ2-2	CASSQVQAGETGELFF